The 30 T cell receptor beta chains reported below all come from one sample, sequenced in a study of blood T cell repertoires in COVID-19 (dated by TCRdb to the early 2020s). Libraries were built with the immunoSEQ multiplex PCR assay. Imported from immuneACCESS, the table was reduced by TCRdb to in-frame sequences with V and J called. These copies leave out some clones; in studies compared against another copy, an unresolved V gene accounts for under half, and the cause of the remainder is not known. The sample table shows some 38,000 clones, and about 74% are seen once. The top ten clones comprise about 10% of the sample. Sequenced input: peripheral blood. The source is a man aged 65-85 years with COVID-19, enrolled during active disease.

CDR3 nucleotide sequence: TGTGCCAGCAGCTTACAGGGGGCCTATAATTCACCCCTCCACTTT. Amino acid sequence: CASSLQGAYNSPLHF. This sequence joins TRBV28 and TRBJ1-6; 8 bases fit TRBD1. The trim removed 6 bases at V and 2 bases at J, leaving 3 bases unmatched. Per the germline V gene, CDR1 is MDHEN and CDR2 is SYDVKM. CDR3 size: 15 residues.

The chain recombines TRBV14 with TRBJ2-3; TRBD2 is a possible D gene (7 bases). This CDR3 has 16 amino acids. Per germline, CDR1 SGHDN and CDR2 FVKESK. Trimming took 5 bases from V and 0 from J, leaving 15 bases between them. The CDR3 region is CASSNKGGPSTDTQYF. DNA of the CDR3: TGTGCCAGCAGCAATAAGGGGGGGCCTAGCACAGATACGCAGTATTTT.

The V call is TRBV29-1, the J call TRBJ2-7; the match to TRBD2 covers 10 bases. With V trimmed by 5 bases and J by 1 base, 2 bases remained unmatched. The CDR3 is 13 amino acids. Germline CDR1 and CDR2: SQVTM and ANQGSEA. CDR3 DNA: TGCAGCGTTCTAGCGGGGGCTTCCTACGAGCAGTACTTC. Amino acids: CSVLAGASYEQYF.

The gene calls are TRBV28 and TRBJ1-6; 11 bases are shared with TRBD1. The V gene's germline CDR1 is MDHEN and CDR2 SYDVKM. V shed 3 bases and J 7 bases; nucleotides not matched to a gene: 5. The CDR3 has 16 amino acids. The CDR3 spells CASSFFGTGGNSPLHF. The CDR3 DNA reads TGTGCCAGCAGTTTTTTCGGGACAGGGGGAAATTCACCCCTCCACTTT. Together with reference TRBV28 and TRBJ1-6, the CDR3 gives the full variable domain: DVKVTQSSRYLVKRTGEKVFLECVQDMDHENMFWYRQDPGLGLRLIYFSYDVKMKEKGDIPEGYSVSREKKERFSLILESASTNQTSMYLCASSFFGTGGNSPLHFGNGTRLTVT.

The genes are TRBV5-4 and TRBJ2-1, with unresolved D. This CDR3 is 14 amino acids long. V was clipped by 0 bases and J by 5 bases, with 9 bases between them. In germline, CDR1 is SGHNT, CDR2 YYREEE (reference sequence). The CDR3 sequence is CASSLDYGHNEQFF. The CDR3 DNA reads as TGTGCCAGCAGCTTGGATTATGGGCACAATGAGCAGTTCTTC.

The chain recombines TRBV5-6 with TRBJ2-7; D possibly corresponds to TRBD1 (5 bases). The CDR3 extends over 13 amino acids. V dropped 7 bases and J dropped 0 bases, with 11 bases sitting between them. Germline CDR1 reads SGHDT; CDR2 reads YYEEEE. The CDR3 is CASWGPSSYEQYF. Written as DNA, the CDR3 is TGTGCCAGCTGGGGCCCGAGCTCCTACGAGCAGTACTTC.

This rearrangement joins TRBV2 to TRBJ2-3, with 7 bases identical to TRBD1. The CDR3 contains 14 residues. Germline V lookup: CDR1 SNHLY, CDR2 FYNNEI. V gave up 5 bases and J gave up 0 bases; unmatched junction bases: 2. The CDR3 DNA sequence: TGTGCCAGCAGTCACAGGGGAAGCACAGATACGCAGTATTTT. Amino acid sequence: CASSHRGSTDTQYF.

In its sample, this clone was seen once. This sample also contains other DNA sequences that code for the same CDR3. The rearrangement uses TRBV9 and TRBJ2-7; 8 bases match TRBD1. This CDR3 has 15 residues. Trimming removed 0 bases from V and 2 bases from J; junction bases left unmatched: 4. CDR1 is SGDLS and CDR2 is YYNGEE in the germline V gene. The CDR3 DNA follows: TGTGCCAGCAGCGTAGGAACAGGGGGACCCTACGAGCAGTACTTC. This encodes CASSVGTGGPYEQYF.

This clone was recorded only once. The rearrangement joins TRBV7-9 to TRBJ1-1; 11 bases agree with TRBD1. With V trimmed by 9 bases and J by 5 bases, 8 bases remained unmatched. This CDR3 spans 14 amino acids. Germline V lookup: CDR1 SEHNR, CDR2 FQNEAQ (reference sequence). In nucleotides, the CDR3 is TGTGCCAGTATAACCGGACAGGGGGCAACTGAAGCTTTCTTT. Protein: CASITGQGATEAFF.

The CDR3 DNA sequence: TGTGCCAGCAGACCTGGGACAGGGAAGAACTATGGCTACACCTTC. Its protein product is CASRPGTGKNYGYTF. The chain couples TRBV6-5 to TRBJ1-2; TRBD1 agrees at 9 bases. The CDR3 extends over 15 amino acids. Germline V CDR1 and CDR2: MNHEY, SVGAGI. V lost 6 bases and J lost 2; bases outside the gene matches: 7.

This rearrangement joins TRBV4-2 to TRBJ1-2, with TRBD1 matching 7 bases. The CDR3 contains 15 residues. CDR1 and CDR2 from the germline V gene are LGHNA and YNFKEQ. The J segment lost 3 bases and the V segment lost 4 bases, leaving 8 bases of the junction unmatched. The CDR3 DNA follows: TGTGCCAGCAGCCCTCCTCCAGGGGGATACTATGGCTACACCTTC. This sequence encodes CASSPPPGGYYGYTF.

The rearrangement uses TRBV6-4 and TRBJ2-1, with 11 bases that match TRBD2. Unmatched junction bases numbered 9, after V lost 3 bases and J lost 8 bases. The CDR3 is made up of 16 amino acids. The germline V gene encodes CDR1 MRHNA and CDR2 SNTAGT. The CDR3 nucleotides are TGTGCCAGCAGTGATGAAGCGCTAGCGGGAGGCTATGAGCAGTTCTTC. Protein product: CASSDEALAGGYEQFF.

This clone was counted once. J is TRBJ1-5 and V is TRBV28; D ambiguous. V was shortened by 5 bases and J by 6 bases, with 11 bases between the two germline ends. CDR3 length equals 13 residues. Germline V gene data show CDR1 as MDHEN and CDR2 as SYDVKM. DNA of the CDR3: TGTGCCAGCAGTAGCGCTTTGGGTCAGCCCCAGCATTTT. This sequence encodes CASSSALGQPQHF.

The rearrangement uses TRBV7-8 and TRBJ2-7, with D tentatively TRBD1 (6 bases). Trimming shortened V by 5 bases and J by 4 bases, and 9 bases separated the two germline ends. The CDR3 loop spans 12 amino acids. Germline loops: CDR1 SGHVS, CDR2 FQNEAQ. CDR3 nucleotide sequence: TGTGCCAGCAGCCAGCAGGGGTACGAGCAGTACTTC. Its protein is CASSQQGYEQYF.

The V gene is TRBV3-1 (or the pseudogene TRBV3-2), the J gene TRBJ2-7; D unclear. Germline V gene sequence: CDR1 LGHDT, CDR2 YNNKEL (reference sequence). The V end lost 2 bases, the J end lost 4 bases, and 3 bases lay between the germline ends. This CDR3 comprises 11 residues. As DNA, the CDR3 is TGTGCCAGCAGCCAACTTTACGAGCAGTACTTC. Protein sequence: CASSQLYEQYF.

The chain carries TRBV3-1 (or the pseudogene TRBV3-2) and TRBJ1-2, with D possibly matching TRBD1 (5 bases). CDR3 length: 17 residues. V gave up 1 base and J gave up 1 base, with 16 bases separating them. Germline CDR1 LGHDT, CDR2 YNNKEL (reference sequence). This chain's CDR3 is CASSQVSRVNFNYGYTF. In nucleotides, the CDR3 is TGTGCCAGCAGCCAAGTTTCCAGGGTTAACTTTAACTATGGCTACACCTTC.

V gene TRBV28 combines with J gene TRBJ1-1; TRBD1 matches at 7 bases. Germline CDR1 reads MDHEN; CDR2 reads SYDVKM. The V gene end was trimmed by 3 bases and the J gene end by 2 bases; junction bases not matched to a gene: 6. This CDR3 contains 15 residues. The CDR3 is CASSFRGQLNTEAFF. The DNA of the CDR3 is TGTGCCAGCAGTTTTCGGGGACAGCTAAACACTGAAGCTTTCTTT.

The rearrangement joins TRBV5-4 to TRBJ1-1; perhaps TRBD1 as D (6 bases). The length of the CDR3 is 15 residues. The germline gives CDR1 SGHNT, CDR2 YYREEE (reference sequence). V gave up 4 bases and J gave up 0 bases, with 13 bases separating them. CDR3 sequence: CASSPRGQLNTEAFF. The CDR3 nucleotides read TGTGCCAGCAGCCCTAGAGGACAGCTGAACACTGAAGCTTTCTTT. The whole variable domain, filled in from reference TRBV5-4 and TRBJ1-1, reads ETGVTQSPTHLIKTRGQQVTLRCSSQSGHNTVSWYQQALGQGPQFIFQYYREEENGRGNFPPRFSGLQFPNYSSELNVNALELDDSALYLCASSPRGQLNTEAFFGQGTRLTVV.

The genes are TRBV7-8 and TRBJ2-3; 7 positions agree with TRBD1. CDR3 length: 15 residues. Losses at the gene ends were 0 bases for V and 1 base for J; bases not matched to a gene: 1. CDR1 is SGHVS and CDR2 is FQNEAQ in the germline V gene. The CDR3 nucleotides are TGTGCCAGCAGCTTAGCTGGACAGGGCACAGATACGCAGTATTTT. Its translation: CASSLAGQGTDTQYF.

The rearrangement links TRBV24-1 to TRBJ1-5; D is ambiguous. The CDR3 is 13 amino acids. The germline CDR1 and CDR2 sequences are KGHDR and SFDVKD. The V and J ends lost 5 bases and 2 bases respectively, with 6 bases between them. CDR3 bases: TGTGCCACCAGTGGCGGGGGCAATCAGCCCCAGCATTTT. It yields the protein CATSGGGNQPQHF.

The chain uses TRBV5-1 and TRBJ2-1; TRBD1 agrees at 10 bases. CDR3 length equals 15 residues. The V and J ends lost 3 bases and 8 bases, in that order; junction bases with no gene match: 8. Germline values: CDR1 SGHRS, CDR2 YFSETQ. The CDR3 spells CASSSGTGEGDEQFF. The CDR3 nucleotides read TGCGCCAGCAGCTCCGGGACAGGGGAAGGGGATGAGCAGTTCTTC.

This chain joins TRBV5-1 and TRBJ2-3; D may be TRBD2 (5 bases). Trimming took 4 bases from V and 2 from J, leaving 11 bases between them. Germline CDR1 is SGHRS and CDR2 is YFSETQ. The CDR3 sequence is 14 residues long. CDR3 nucleotides: TGCGCCAGCAGCACAGCGGAGCTCACAGATACGCAGTATTTT. It yields the protein CASSTAELTDTQYF.

In its sample, this clone was seen once. This chain joins TRBV7-3 and TRBJ2-7; 7 positions match TRBD2. The CDR3 is 15 amino acids. J lost 0 bases, V lost 1 base, and 3 bases had no gene match. From germline, CDR1 is SGHTA and CDR2 FQGTGA. The CDR3 protein is CASSLMGGSSYEQYF. CDR3 DNA: TGTGCCAGCAGCTTAATGGGGGGGAGCTCCTACGAGCAGTACTTC.

The V gene is TRBV12-3 or TRBV12-4, the J gene TRBJ2-7; D possibly corresponds to TRBD1 (6 bases). The CDR3 is 12 amino acids. Trimming removed 6 bases at V and 2 bases at J, with 8 bases between. CDR3 coding DNA: TGTGCCAGCAGACAGGGAACCTACGAGCAGTACTTC. Residues: CASRQGTYEQYF.

The chain has TRBV30 and TRBJ1-4; D perhaps matches TRBD1 (5 bases). The ends were cut back, 4 bases at V and 8 bases at J, with 14 bases in the middle. Germline CDR1 reads GTSNPN; CDR2 reads SVGIG (reference sequence). The CDR3 is 13 residues long. The CDR3 here is CAWNSREGEKLFF. The CDR3, as DNA: TGTGCCTGGAATTCGAGGGAGGGGGAAAAACTGTTTTTT.

V is TRBV12-5 and J is TRBJ1-2; a possible D gene is TRBD1 (5 bases). Deletions cut 3 bases from V and 6 bases from J, with 11 bases between. Per the germline V gene, CDR1 is LGHNT and CDR2 is FRNRAP. The CDR3 is made up of 13 amino acids. The CDR3 protein is CASGFGRVDGYTF. The CDR3 region has the DNA TGTGCTAGTGGTTTCGGCAGGGTGGATGGCTACACCTTC.

The CDR3 DNA reads TGTGCCAGCTCAACGGCTCCGGGACAGGGGGTTGAAGGTGAAAAACTGTTTTTT. The encoded protein is CASSTAPGQGVEGEKLFF. This chain joins TRBV18 and TRBJ1-4; TRBD1 matches at 11 bases. Unmatched junction bases numbered 15, after V lost 5 bases and J lost 7 bases. From germline, CDR1 is KGHSH and CDR2 LQKENI. The CDR3 loop spans 18 amino acids.

The chain links TRBV18 to TRBJ1-5, with D unclear. This CDR3 is 15 amino acids long. Trimming stripped 2 bases from V and 4 bases from J, with 12 bases between. Germline V lookup: CDR1 KGHSH, CDR2 LQKENI. The CDR3 bases are TGTGCCAGCTCACCAGATAGCGGGAGGAATCAGCCCCAGCATTTT. It specifies CASSPDSGRNQPQHF.

The table lists this clone with a count of one. CDR3 protein: CASSLGRQGARPDTEAFF. For the CDR3, the DNA is TGTGCCAGCAGCTTAGGTCGACAGGGGGCGAGACCGGACACTGAAGCTTTCTTT. This sequence joins TRBV11-2 and TRBJ1-1; 10 bases map to TRBD1. V gave up 1 base and J gave up 3 bases; unmatched junction bases: 11. Germline assignment: CDR1 SGHAT and CDR2 FQNNGV. CDR3 length: 18 amino acids.

This sequence joins TRBV4-1 and TRBJ1-1; weak D call: TRBD1 (5 bases). The V end was cut by 1 base, the J end by 1 base, with 13 bases between. The CDR3 has 16 residues. Germline CDR1 MGHRA, CDR2 YSYEKL. CDR3 sequence reads: CASSQGVFGQNTEAFF. Written as DNA, the CDR3 is TGCGCCAGCAGCCAAGGTGTATTTGGACAGAACACTGAAGCTTTCTTT.